Following are 15 T cell receptor beta chains from one sample sequenced in a study of blood T cell repertoires in COVID-19. Clones were read by immunoSEQ multiplex PCR, and TCRdb kept only the in-frame ones, dropping some. The sample contains about 100,000 clones, approximately 85% of which appear only once. Source material: peripheral blood. All receptors derive from a woman aged 60-75 years with acute or convalescent COVID-19.

The J gene is TRBJ1-1, the V gene TRBV6-5; tentative D call: TRBD1 (5 bases). The CDR3 is 13 residues long. Germline CDR1 is MNHEY and CDR2 is SVGAGI. The germline V and J ends were trimmed by 8 bases and 0 bases, with 10 bases remaining between them. The CDR3 loop reads CASQGSLNTEAFF. CDR3 DNA sequence: TGTGCCAGCCAGGGATCCCTGAACACTGAAGCTTTCTTT.

The chain joins TRBV6-6 to TRBJ1-5; D is undetermined. This CDR3 contains 15 residues. CDR1 and CDR2 (germline): MNHNY, SVGAGI (reference sequence). V was cut by 2 bases and J by 2 bases, with 10 bases left in between. The CDR3 reads CASSYGDTRNQPQHF. The CDR3 coding sequence is TGTGCCAGCAGTTACGGTGACACACGCAATCAGCCCCAGCATTTT.

The chain's CDR3 is CASSLDRVSETQYF. CDR3 sequence (DNA): TGTGCCAGCAGCCTGGACAGGGTATCAGAGACCCAGTACTTC. The J gene is TRBJ2-5, the V gene TRBV2; 8 nucleotides align to TRBD1. Germline trimming cut 6 bases from V and 4 bases from J; bases unmatched to any gene: 7. The CDR3 has 14 amino acids. Germline assignment: CDR1 SNHLY and CDR2 FYNNEI.

V and J are TRBV10-3 and TRBJ1-2, with a weak D call TRBD1 (6 bases). CDR1 is ENHRY, CDR2 SYGVKD, per germline. V was trimmed by 4 bases and J by 8 bases, leaving 14 bases between them. The CDR3 has 13 residues. The CDR3 spells CAISGVRGTGYTF. The CDR3 DNA is TGTGCCATCAGTGGGGTCAGGGGAACCGGCTACACCTTC.

V is TRBV6-2 or TRBV6-3 and J is TRBJ1-4; D remains ambiguous. Trimming pared 6 bases from V and 0 bases from J, leaving 20 bases between. CDR1 and CDR2 from the germline V gene are MNHEY and SVGEGT. The CDR3 contains 18 residues. This CDR3 reads CASSRGGWTKATNEKLFF. The DNA of the CDR3 is TGTGCCAGCAGCCGGGGAGGATGGACCAAGGCAACTAATGAAAAACTGTTTTTT.

This clone has a single count. J is TRBJ2-5 and V is TRBV5-1; 9 bases are a match to TRBD2. This CDR3 spans 15 amino acids. Trimming at V came to 3 bases and at J to 0 bases, leaving 3 bases not matched to a gene. Germline CDR1 reads SGHRS; CDR2 reads YFSETQ. The CDR3 DNA follows: TGCGCCAGCAGCTCTAGCGGGACGTACCAAGAGACCCAGTACTTC. Translation: CASSSSGTYQETQYF.

This clone was seen a few times. The V gene is TRBV11-3, the J gene TRBJ2-3; 7 positions agree with TRBD2. CDR1 SGHNT and CDR2 YENEEA come from the germline V gene. This CDR3 has 16 amino acids. The V and J ends lost 5 bases and 4 bases, in that order; junction bases with no gene match: 12. This CDR3 reads CASSLLGTTGADTQYF. The CDR3 DNA is TGTGCCAGCAGCCTCCTCGGGACTACCGGGGCAGATACGCAGTATTTT.

The chain links TRBV6-2 or TRBV6-3 to TRBJ1-5; TRBD1 agrees at 7 bases. V was clipped by 2 bases and J by 0 bases; unmatched bases: 10. CDR1 and CDR2 (germline): MNHEY, SVGEGT. This CDR3 comprises 18 residues. The CDR3 region has the DNA TGTGCCAGCAGTTACCGACAGGGTACCCTATATAGCAATCAGCCCCAGCATTTT. Amino acid sequence: CASSYRQGTLYSNQPQHF.

V is TRBV7-2 and J is TRBJ1-2, with D perhaps matching TRBD1 (5 bases). There are 13 residues in the CDR3. Germline V gene data show CDR1 as SGHTA and CDR2 as FQGNSA. The germline V and J ends were trimmed by 5 bases and 8 bases, with 15 bases remaining between them. The CDR3 bases are TGTGCCAGCAGCGACTCGGCGGGGCAGGGCTACACCTTC. Amino acids: CASSDSAGQGYTF.

The chain has TRBV4-2 and TRBJ2-2; unclear D gene. CDR3 length: 14 amino acids. Germline V gene sequence: CDR1 LGHNA, CDR2 YNFKEQ. The V and J ends lost 3 bases and 8 bases respectively, with 13 bases between them. In DNA, the CDR3 is TGTGCCAGCAGCCAGGCCCATTTGACTGGGGAGCTGTTTTTT. This codes for CASSQAHLTGELFF.

J is TRBJ2-1 and V is TRBV2; 8 positions agree with TRBD2. J lost 7 bases, V lost 11 bases, and 7 bases had no gene match. CDR3 length: 12 amino acids. Germline V gene data show CDR1 as SNHLY and CDR2 as FYNNEI. CDR3 sequence (DNA): TGTGCCTGGCGGGGGGAATCGAATGAGCAGTTCTTC. Its protein is CAWRGESNEQFF.

This chain joins TRBV4-1 and TRBJ1-2, with D perhaps TRBD1 (6 bases). This CDR3 comprises 15 residues. From germline, CDR1 is MGHRA and CDR2 YSYEKL. The ends were cut back, 0 bases at V and 4 bases at J, with 12 bases in the middle. The CDR3 reads CASSQEMDSRYGYTF. The CDR3 DNA reads as TGCGCCAGCAGCCAAGAAATGGACAGCCGCTATGGCTACACCTTC.

This chain connects TRBV23-1 to TRBJ1-3, with a weak D call TRBD1 (6 bases). TRBV23-1 is noted as an ORF with a role that remains uncertain. This CDR3 is 15 amino acids long. V dropped 0 bases and J dropped 2 bases, with 8 bases sitting between them. CDR3 coding DNA: TGCGCCAGCAGTCAATCGGACAGTCCTGGAAACACCATATATTTT. Translated, it gives CASSQSDSPGNTIYF.

This clone was seen just once. This chain uses TRBV29-1 with TRBJ1-3, with D possibly matching TRBD1 (6 bases). CDR1 is SQVTM, CDR2 ANQGSEA, per germline. Trimming removed 4 bases from V and 1 base from J, with 11 bases in between. The CDR3 is 14 residues long. The CDR3 DNA follows: TGCAGCGTTGGAGTTGGGACATCTGGAAACACCATATATTTT. Protein product: CSVGVGTSGNTIYF.

V usage is TRBV11-3 and J usage is TRBJ1-1; D unclear. V gave up 2 bases and J gave up 1 base, with 5 bases separating them. CDR1 is SGHNT and CDR2 is YENEEA in the germline V gene. There are 13 residues in the CDR3. CDR3 nucleotide sequence: TGTGCCAGCAGCTTAAAGCGGAACACTGAAGCTTTCTTT. It codes for CASSLKRNTEAFF.